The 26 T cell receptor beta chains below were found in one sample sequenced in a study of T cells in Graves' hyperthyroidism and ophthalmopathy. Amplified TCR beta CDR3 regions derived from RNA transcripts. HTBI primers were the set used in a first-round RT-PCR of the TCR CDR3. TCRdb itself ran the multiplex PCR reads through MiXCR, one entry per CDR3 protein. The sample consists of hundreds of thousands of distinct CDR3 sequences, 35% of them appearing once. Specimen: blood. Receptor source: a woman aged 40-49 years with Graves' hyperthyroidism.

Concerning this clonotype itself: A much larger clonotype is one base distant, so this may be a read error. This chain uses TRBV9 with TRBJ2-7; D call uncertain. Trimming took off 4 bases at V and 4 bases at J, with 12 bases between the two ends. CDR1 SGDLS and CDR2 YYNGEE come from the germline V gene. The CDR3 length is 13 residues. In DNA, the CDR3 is TGTGCCAGCAGCCTTCTTGTGAGTTACGAGCAGTACTTC. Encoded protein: CASSLLVSYEQYF. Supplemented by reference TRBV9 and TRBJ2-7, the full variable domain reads DSGVTQTPKHLITATGQRVTLRCSPRSGDLSVYWYQQSLDQGLQFLIQYYNGEERAKGNILERFSAQQFPDLHSELNLSSLELGDSALYFCASSLLVSYEQYFGPGTRLTVT.

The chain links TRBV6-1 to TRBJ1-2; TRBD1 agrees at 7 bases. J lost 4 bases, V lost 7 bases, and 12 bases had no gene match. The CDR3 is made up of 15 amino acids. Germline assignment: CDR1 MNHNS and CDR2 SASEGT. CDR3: CASNDREGQLYGYTF. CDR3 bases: TGTGCCAGCAACGACAGGGAGGGTCAGCTCTATGGCTACACCTTC.

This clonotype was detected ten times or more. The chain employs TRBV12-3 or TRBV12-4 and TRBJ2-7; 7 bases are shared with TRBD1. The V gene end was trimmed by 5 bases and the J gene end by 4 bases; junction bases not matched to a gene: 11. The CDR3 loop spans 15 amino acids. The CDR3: CASSRQPRDRYEQYF. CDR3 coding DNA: TGTGCCAGCAGTCGCCAGCCCAGGGACAGATACGAGCAGTACTTC.

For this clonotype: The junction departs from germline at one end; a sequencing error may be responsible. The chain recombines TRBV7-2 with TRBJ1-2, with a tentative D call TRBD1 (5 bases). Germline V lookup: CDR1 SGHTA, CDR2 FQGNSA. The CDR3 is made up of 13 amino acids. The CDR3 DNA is TGCGCCAGCACCCCCAGCCAGGGCTCTGGCTACACCTTC. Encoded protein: CASTPSQGSGYTF.

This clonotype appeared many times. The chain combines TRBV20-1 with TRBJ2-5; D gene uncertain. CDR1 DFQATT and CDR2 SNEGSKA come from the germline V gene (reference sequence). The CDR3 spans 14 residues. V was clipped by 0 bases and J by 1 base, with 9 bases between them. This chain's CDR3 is CSARDPGRQETQYF. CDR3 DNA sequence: TGCAGTGCTAGAGATCCCGGCCGCCAAGAGACCCAGTACTTC.

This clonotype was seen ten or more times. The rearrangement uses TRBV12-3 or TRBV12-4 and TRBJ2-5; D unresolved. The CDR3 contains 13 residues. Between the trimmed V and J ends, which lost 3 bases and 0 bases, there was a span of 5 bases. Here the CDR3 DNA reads TGTGCCAGCAGTTTCTCCTACCAAGAGACCCAGTACTTC. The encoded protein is CASSFSYQETQYF.

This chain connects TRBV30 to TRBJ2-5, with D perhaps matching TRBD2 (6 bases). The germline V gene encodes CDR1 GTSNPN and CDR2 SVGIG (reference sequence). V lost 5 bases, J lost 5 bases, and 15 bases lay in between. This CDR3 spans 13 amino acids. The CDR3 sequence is CAWGGKMGETQYF. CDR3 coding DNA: TGTGCCTGGGGGGGGAAAATGGGGGAGACCCAGTACTTC.

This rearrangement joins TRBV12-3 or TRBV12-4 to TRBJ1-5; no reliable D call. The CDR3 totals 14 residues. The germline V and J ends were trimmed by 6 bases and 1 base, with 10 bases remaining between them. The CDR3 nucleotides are TGTGCCAGCAGGGCAAGCCAGAGCAATCAGCCCCAGCATTTT. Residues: CASRASQSNQPQHF.

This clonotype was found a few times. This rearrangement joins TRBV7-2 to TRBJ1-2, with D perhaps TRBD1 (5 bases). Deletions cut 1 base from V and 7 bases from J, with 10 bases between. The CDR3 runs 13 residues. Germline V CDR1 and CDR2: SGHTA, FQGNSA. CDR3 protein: CASSLEGQVGYTF. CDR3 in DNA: TGTGCCAGCAGCTTAGAGGGGCAGGTTGGCTACACCTTC.

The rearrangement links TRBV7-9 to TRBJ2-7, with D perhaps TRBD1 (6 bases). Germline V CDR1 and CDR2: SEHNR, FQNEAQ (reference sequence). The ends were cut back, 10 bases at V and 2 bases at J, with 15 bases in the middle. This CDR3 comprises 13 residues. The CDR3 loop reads CATRAGATYEQYF. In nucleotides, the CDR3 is TGTGCCACCCGGGCAGGGGCTACCTACGAGCAGTACTTC.

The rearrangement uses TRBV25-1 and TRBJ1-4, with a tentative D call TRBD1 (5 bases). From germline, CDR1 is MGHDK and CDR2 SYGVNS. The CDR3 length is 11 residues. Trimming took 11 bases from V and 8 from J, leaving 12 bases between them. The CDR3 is CAWNRGEKLFF. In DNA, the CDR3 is TGTGCCTGGAATAGGGGCGAAAAACTGTTTTTT.

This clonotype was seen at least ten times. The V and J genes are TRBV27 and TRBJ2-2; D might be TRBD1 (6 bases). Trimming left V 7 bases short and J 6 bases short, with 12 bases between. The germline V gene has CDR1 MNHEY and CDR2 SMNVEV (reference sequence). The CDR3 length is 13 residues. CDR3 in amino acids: CASNLQGAGELFF. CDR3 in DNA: TGTGCCAGCAATCTACAGGGAGCCGGGGAGCTGTTTTTT.

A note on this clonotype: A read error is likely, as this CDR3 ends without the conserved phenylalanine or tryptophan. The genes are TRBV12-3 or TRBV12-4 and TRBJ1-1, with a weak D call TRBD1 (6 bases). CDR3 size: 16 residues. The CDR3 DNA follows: TGTGCTAGCACGCCACAGGGTTACCTTGTGGACACTGAAGCTTTCTCT. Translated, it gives CASTPQGYLVDTEAFS.

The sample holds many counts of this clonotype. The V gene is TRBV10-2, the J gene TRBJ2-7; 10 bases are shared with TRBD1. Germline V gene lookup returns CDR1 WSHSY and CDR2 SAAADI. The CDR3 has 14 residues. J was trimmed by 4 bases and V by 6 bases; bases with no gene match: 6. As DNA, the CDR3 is TGCGCCAGCAGACCACCGGGACAGGGGTACGAGCAGTACTTC. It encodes CASRPPGQGYEQYF.

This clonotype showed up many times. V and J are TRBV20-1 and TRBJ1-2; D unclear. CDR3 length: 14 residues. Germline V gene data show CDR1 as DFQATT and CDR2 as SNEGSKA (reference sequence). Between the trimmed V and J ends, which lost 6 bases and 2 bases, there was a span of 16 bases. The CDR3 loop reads CSALYPGENYGYTF. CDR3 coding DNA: TGCAGTGCGCTTTACCCTGGGGAGAACTATGGCTACACCTTC.

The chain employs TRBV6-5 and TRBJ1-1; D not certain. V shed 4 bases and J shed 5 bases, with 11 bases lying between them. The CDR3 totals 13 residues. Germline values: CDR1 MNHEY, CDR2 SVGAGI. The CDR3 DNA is TGTGCCAGCAGTTTTCGGGTGGGGACTGAAGCTTTCTTT. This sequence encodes CASSFRVGTEAFF.

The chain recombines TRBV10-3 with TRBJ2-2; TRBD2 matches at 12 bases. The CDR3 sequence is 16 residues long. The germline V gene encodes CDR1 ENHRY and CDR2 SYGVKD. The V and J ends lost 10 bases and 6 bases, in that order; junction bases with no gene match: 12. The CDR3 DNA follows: TGTGCCAGCAGCCATCAACTAGCGGGAGGTCCCGGGGAGCTGTTTTTT. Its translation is CASSHQLAGGPGELFF.

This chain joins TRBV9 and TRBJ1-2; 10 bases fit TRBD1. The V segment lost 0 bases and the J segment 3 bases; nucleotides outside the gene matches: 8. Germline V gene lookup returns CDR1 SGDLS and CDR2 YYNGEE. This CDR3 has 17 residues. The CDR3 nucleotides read TGTGCCAGCAGCGTAGATTCCGGGACAGGGGATGACTATGGCTACACCTTC. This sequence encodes CASSVDSGTGDDYGYTF.

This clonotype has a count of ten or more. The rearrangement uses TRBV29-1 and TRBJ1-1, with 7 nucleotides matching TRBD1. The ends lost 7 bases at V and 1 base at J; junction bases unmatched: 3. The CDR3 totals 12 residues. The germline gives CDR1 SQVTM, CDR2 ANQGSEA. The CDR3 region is CSAWTGNTEAFF. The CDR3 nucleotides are TGCAGCGCCTGGACAGGGAACACTGAAGCTTTCTTT.

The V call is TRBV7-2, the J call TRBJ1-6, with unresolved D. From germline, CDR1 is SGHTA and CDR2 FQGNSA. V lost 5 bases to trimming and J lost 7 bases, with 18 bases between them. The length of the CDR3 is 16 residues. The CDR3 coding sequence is TGTGCCAGCAGCCCATTTATCGGGGTCCTGAATTCACCCCTCCACTTT. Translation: CASSPFIGVLNSPLHF.

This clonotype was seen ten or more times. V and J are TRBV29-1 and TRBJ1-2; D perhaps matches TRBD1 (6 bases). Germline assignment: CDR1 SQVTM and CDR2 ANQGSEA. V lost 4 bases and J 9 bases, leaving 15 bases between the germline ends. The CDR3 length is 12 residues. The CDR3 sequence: CSVGLQGGSYTF. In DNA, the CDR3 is TGCAGCGTTGGATTACAGGGTGGAAGCTACACCTTC. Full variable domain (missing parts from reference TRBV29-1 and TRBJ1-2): SAVISQKPSRDICQRGTSLTIQCQVDSQVTMMFWYRQQPGQSLTLIATANQGSEATYESGFVIDKFPISRPNLTFSTLTVSNMSPEDSSIYLCSVGLQGGSYTFGSGTRLTVV.

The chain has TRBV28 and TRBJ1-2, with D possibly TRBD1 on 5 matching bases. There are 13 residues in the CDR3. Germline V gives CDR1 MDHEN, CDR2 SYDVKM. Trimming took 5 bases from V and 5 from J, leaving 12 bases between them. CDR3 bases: TGTGCCAGCAGTCCGCGGGGGAGATATGGCTACACCTTC. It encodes CASSPRGRYGYTF.

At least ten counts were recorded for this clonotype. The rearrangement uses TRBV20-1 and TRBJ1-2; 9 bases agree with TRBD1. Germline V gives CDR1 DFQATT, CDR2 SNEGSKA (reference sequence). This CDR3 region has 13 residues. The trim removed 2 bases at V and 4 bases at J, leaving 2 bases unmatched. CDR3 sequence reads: CSARKGQGYGYTF. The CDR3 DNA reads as TGCAGTGCTAGAAAGGGACAGGGCTATGGCTACACCTTC.

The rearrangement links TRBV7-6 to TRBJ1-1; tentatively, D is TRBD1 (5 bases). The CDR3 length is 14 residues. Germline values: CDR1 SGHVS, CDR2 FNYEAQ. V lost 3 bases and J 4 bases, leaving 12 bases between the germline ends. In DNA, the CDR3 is TGTGCCAGCAGCTTCGGGGGGATCGCCACTGAAGCTTTCTTT. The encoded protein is CASSFGGIATEAFF.

The CDR3: CASSGNRAENTEAFF. CDR3 sequence (DNA): TGTGCCAGCAGCGGAAACAGGGCAGAAAACACTGAAGCTTTCTTT. This rearrangement joins TRBV5-5 to TRBJ1-1, with a tentative D call TRBD1 (6 bases). The V end lost 4 bases, the J end lost 2 bases, and 15 bases lay between the germline ends. Per germline, CDR1 SGHKS and CDR2 YYEKEE (reference sequence). The CDR3 is 15 amino acids.

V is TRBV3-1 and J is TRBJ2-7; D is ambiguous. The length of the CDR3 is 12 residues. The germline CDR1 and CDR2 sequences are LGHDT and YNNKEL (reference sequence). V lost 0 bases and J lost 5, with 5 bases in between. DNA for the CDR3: TGTGCCAGCAGCCAAGATGTGAACGAGCAGTACTTC. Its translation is CASSQDVNEQYF.